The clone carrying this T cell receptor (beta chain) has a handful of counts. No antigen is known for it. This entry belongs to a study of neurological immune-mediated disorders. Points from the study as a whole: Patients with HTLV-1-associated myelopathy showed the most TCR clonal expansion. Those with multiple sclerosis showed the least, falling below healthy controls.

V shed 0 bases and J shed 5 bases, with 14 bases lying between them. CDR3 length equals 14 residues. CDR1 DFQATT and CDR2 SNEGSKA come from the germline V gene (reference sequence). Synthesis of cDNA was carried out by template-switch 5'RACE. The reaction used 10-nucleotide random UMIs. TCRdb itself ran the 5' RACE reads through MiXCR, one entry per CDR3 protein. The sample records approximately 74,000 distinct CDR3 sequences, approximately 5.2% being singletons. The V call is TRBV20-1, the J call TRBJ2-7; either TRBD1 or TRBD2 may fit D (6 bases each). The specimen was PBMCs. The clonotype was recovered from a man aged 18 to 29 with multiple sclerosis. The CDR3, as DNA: TGCAGTGCTAGAGACCAAACAGGGAGGAACGAGCAGTACTTC. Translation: CSARDQTGRNEQYF.